These 7 T cell receptor beta chains share one sample of origin, sequenced in a study of shared clonotypes between healthy human individuals. The repertoire was sequenced with immunoSEQ multiplex PCR; TCRdb's copy has only in-frame clones and lacks some. The table includes 550,000 to 800,000 clones, over 65% detected once. Sequenced material: memory CD4+ T cells sorted from blood. The subset was: CD45RA-negative fraction. These receptors all come from a woman aged 25 to 39 in good health.

This clone came up many times. The J gene is TRBJ2-1, the V gene TRBV11-2, with 11 nucleotides matching TRBD2. CDR1 is SGHAT and CDR2 is FQNNGV in the germline V gene. CDR3 length: 18 amino acids. The junction had 11 bases not matched to a gene; V was cut back by 0 bases and J by 7 bases. CDR3 amino acids: CASSLDLAGGPGLNEQFF. For the CDR3, the DNA is TGTGCCAGCAGCTTAGATCTAGCGGGAGGTCCGGGGTTAAATGAGCAGTTCTTC.

The chain links TRBV18 to TRBJ1-1, with 8 bases matching TRBD1. Germline loops: CDR1 KGHSH, CDR2 LQKENI. With V trimmed by 6 bases and J by 6 bases, 3 bases remained unmatched. This CDR3 comprises 12 residues. DNA of the CDR3: TGTGCCAGCTCGACAGGGGAGGCTGAAGCTTTCTTT. It yields the protein CASSTGEAEAFF. Based on the CDR3 plus reference TRBV18 and TRBJ1-1, the full variable domain is NAGVMQNPRHLVRRRGQEARLRCSPMKGHSHVYWYRQLPEEGLKFMVYLQKENIIDESGMPKERFSAEFPKEGPSILRIQQVVRGDSAAYFCASSTGEAEAFFGQGTRLTVV.

The chain employs TRBV7-8 and TRBJ2-7; either TRBD1 or TRBD2 may fit D (6 bases each). V lost 5 bases and J lost 6, with 20 bases in between. The CDR3 runs to 15 residues. The germline V gene has CDR1 SGHVS and CDR2 FQNEAQ. CDR3 sequence (DNA): TGTGCCAGCAGCGGCCTCGGGGGCAGGGCGGGCGAGCAGTACTTC. This sequence encodes CASSGLGGRAGEQYF.

This clone was seen a few times. V gene TRBV2 combines with J gene TRBJ1-4; unclear D gene. V lost 6 bases to trimming and J lost 1 base, with 12 bases between them. CDR1 and CDR2 (germline): SNHLY, FYNNEI. The CDR3 has 15 amino acids. The CDR3 protein is CASSRSWVTNEKLFF. CDR3 coding DNA: TGTGCCAGCAGCAGATCTTGGGTAACTAATGAAAAACTGTTTTTT.

A few counts support this clone. The CDR3 protein is CASRGGGTAAYEQYF. CDR3 bases: TGTGCCAGCAGGGGGGGCGGGACAGCAGCCTACGAGCAGTACTTC. This chain joins TRBV7-2 and TRBJ2-7, with a weak D call TRBD1 (7 bases). The CDR3 totals 15 residues. The germline CDR1 and CDR2 sequences are SGHTA and FQGNSA. V shed 6 bases and J shed 2 bases, with 17 bases lying between them.

This clone was counted a few times. This chain joins TRBV7-9 and TRBJ1-1; unclear D gene. Germline V lookup: CDR1 SEHNR, CDR2 FQNEAQ (reference sequence). V lost 11 bases and J 1 base, leaving 8 bases between the germline ends. This CDR3 comprises 11 residues. CDR3 bases: TGTGCCGCGGGCGGGAACACTGAAGCTTTCTTT. It codes for CAAGGNTEAFF.

This sequence joins TRBV5-1 and TRBJ2-5, with no clear D. The CDR3 extends over 13 amino acids. Looked up from germline, CDR1 is SGHRS and CDR2 is YFSETQ. With 1 base removed from V and 4 bases from J, the gap between germline ends came to 8 bases. The CDR3 DNA reads as TGCGCCAGCAGCTTGTCGCCAGTAGAGACCCAGTACTTC. Protein sequence: CASSLSPVETQYF. The variable domain in full, with the rest retrieved from reference TRBV5-1 and TRBJ2-5, is KAGVTQTPRYLIKTRGQQVTLSCSPISGHRSVSWYQQTPGQGLQFLFEYFSETQRNKGNFPGRFSGRQFSNSRSEMNVSTLELGDSALYLCASSLSPVETQYFGPGTRLLVL.